The rows below give T cell receptor beta chains drawn from one sample of a study of blood T cell repertoires in COVID-19. Sequencing used immunoSEQ multiplex PCR; TCRdb keeps in-frame clones, though not all of them. The data show 120,000 to 150,000 clones, 80% to 85% seen once. What was sequenced was PBMCs or T cells enriched from blood (not recorded which). These receptors originate from a woman aged 45-59 years who had been exposed to COVID-19. CDR3s include the opening cysteine and the closing phenylalanine or tryptophan. Fields, in order: clone size, V gene, J gene, D gene, CDR3 protein, CDR3 DNA. The D gene is left open where the match is weak. Not every row has a clone size; where given, it reads once, few, many or a size class.

clone size: -
V gene: TRBV9
J gene: TRBJ2-1
D gene: -
CDR3 protein: CASSVRGVGNEQFF
CDR3 DNA: TGTGCCAGCAGCGTCAGGGGCGTAGGGAATGAGCAGTTCTTC

clone size: few
V gene: TRBV9
J gene: TRBJ1-2
D gene: -
CDR3 protein: CASSPPTANYGYTF
CDR3 DNA: TGTGCCAGCAGCCCCCCGACAGCTAACTATGGCTACACCTTC

clone size: -
V gene: TRBV7-6
J gene: TRBJ2-1
D gene: TRBD1
CDR3 protein: CASSLDRVSGQFF
CDR3 DNA: TGTGCCAGCAGCTTGGACAGGGTCTCGGGGCAGTTCTTC

clone size: -
V gene: TRBV6-5
J gene: TRBJ1-2
D gene: -
CDR3 protein: CASETLGIYGYTF
CDR3 DNA: TGTGCCAGCGAAACCCTGGGCATCTATGGCTACACCTTC

clone size: -
V gene: TRBV18
J gene: TRBJ1-4
D gene: -
CDR3 protein: CASSPPGEKLFF
CDR3 DNA: TGTGCCAGCTCGCCCCCGGGTGAAAAACTGTTTTTT

clone size: -
V gene: TRBV19
J gene: TRBJ2-7
D gene: -
CDR3 protein: CASSIFMFGGREQYF
CDR3 DNA: TGTGCCAGTAGTATCTTCATGTTCGGGGGGCGCGAGCAGTACTTC

clone size: -
V gene: TRBV27
J gene: TRBJ1-2
D gene: -
CDR3 protein: CASSPGDSYGYTF
CDR3 DNA: TGTGCCAGCAGTCCGGGTGACAGCTATGGCTACACCTTC

clone size: few
V gene: TRBV7-6
J gene: TRBJ2-2
D gene: -
CDR3 protein: CASSPGGLNTGELFF
CDR3 DNA: TGTGCCAGCAGCCCAGGGGGGCTGAACACCGGGGAGCTGTTTTTT

clone size: -
V gene: TRBV2
J gene: TRBJ2-5
D gene: TRBD1
CDR3 protein: CASSSMRDRVAWAQYF
CDR3 DNA: TGTGCCAGCAGCTCCATGAGGGACAGAGTGGCTTGGGCCCAGTACTTC

clone size: -
V gene: TRBV18
J gene: TRBJ1-1
D gene: -
CDR3 protein: CASSFSLETEAFF
CDR3 DNA: TGTGCCAGCTCATTTTCCCTTGAGACTGAAGCTTTCTTT

clone size: -
V gene: TRBV6-5
J gene: TRBJ1-2
D gene: TRBD1
CDR3 protein: CASSYEPGQHYGYTF
CDR3 DNA: TGTGCCAGCAGTTACGAGCCGGGACAGCACTATGGCTACACCTTC

clone size: -
V gene: TRBV6-5
J gene: TRBJ2-1
D gene: TRBD2
CDR3 protein: CASSRTSGERLFF
CDR3 DNA: TGTGCCAGCAGTCGGACTAGCGGTGAGAGGCTGTTCTTC

clone size: -
V gene: TRBV9
J gene: TRBJ2-2
D gene: -
CDR3 protein: CASSVGSAGELFF
CDR3 DNA: TGTGCCAGCAGCGTAGGGTCGGCCGGGGAGCTGTTTTTT

clone size: -
V gene: TRBV5-4
J gene: TRBJ2-1
D gene: -
CDR3 protein: CASSLGGPTYNEQFF
CDR3 DNA: TGTGCCAGCAGCTTGGGGGGGCCGACCTACAATGAGCAGTTCTTC

clone size: -
V gene: TRBV19
J gene: TRBJ1-2
D gene: TRBD1
CDR3 protein: CASSIKGTANYGYTF
CDR3 DNA: TGTGCCAGTAGTATTAAGGGGACAGCCAACTATGGCTACACCTTC

clone size: -
V gene: TRBV4-1
J gene: TRBJ2-7
D gene: TRBD1
CDR3 protein: CASSLDRGGSYEQYF
CDR3 DNA: TGCGCCAGCAGCCTGGACAGGGGAGGTAGCTACGAGCAGTACTTC

clone size: -
V gene: TRBV6-5
J gene: TRBJ2-5
D gene: TRBD1
CDR3 protein: CASSRTGQETQYF
CDR3 DNA: TGTGCCAGCAGTCGGACAGGGCAAGAGACCCAGTACTTC

clone size: -
V gene: TRBV5-4
J gene: TRBJ1-1
D gene: TRBD1
CDR3 protein: CASSFGGTVPEAFF
CDR3 DNA: TGTGCCAGCAGCTTTGGGGGGACAGTTCCTGAAGCTTTCTTT

clone size: -
V gene: TRBV29-1
J gene: TRBJ1-1
D gene: -
CDR3 protein: CSVGALMNTEAFF
CDR3 DNA: TGCAGCGTTGGAGCACTAATGAACACTGAAGCTTTCTTT

clone size: -
V gene: TRBV4-2
J gene: TRBJ2-7
D gene: TRBD2
CDR3 protein: CASSPAGGRASEQYF
CDR3 DNA: TGTGCCAGCAGCCCTGCGGGGGGTCGGGCCTCCGAGCAGTACTTC

clone size: -
V gene: TRBV18
J gene: TRBJ2-7
D gene: TRBD2
CDR3 protein: CASSPSGRARSYEQYF
CDR3 DNA: TGTGCCAGCTCACCTAGCGGGAGGGCGAGATCCTACGAGCAGTACTTC

clone size: -
V gene: TRBV6-2/TRBV6-3
J gene: TRBJ1-1
D gene: -
CDR3 protein: CASSYSSFRGGVTEAFF
CDR3 DNA: TGTGCCAGCAGTTATTCTTCCTTCCGGGGAGGTGTAACTGAAGCTTTCTTT

clone size: -
V gene: TRBV11-3
J gene: TRBJ1-2
D gene: -
CDR3 protein: CASSPVWGVYGYTF
CDR3 DNA: TGTGCCAGCAGCCCCGTTTGGGGGGTCTATGGCTACACCTTC

clone size: -
V gene: TRBV20-1
J gene: TRBJ1-1
D gene: TRBD1
CDR3 protein: CSAGTGMAAFF
CDR3 DNA: TGCAGTGCTGGGACAGGGATGGCTGCTTTCTTT

clone size: -
V gene: TRBV3-1/TRBV3-2
J gene: TRBJ2-4
D gene: -
CDR3 protein: CASSQGRPRTRRARENIQYF
CDR3 DNA: TGTGCCAGCAGCCAAGGTCGGCCGAGAACTCGACGGGCCAGGGAAAACATTCAGTACTTC

clone size: -
V gene: TRBV5-4
J gene: TRBJ2-7
D gene: -
CDR3 protein: CASSLAAGSYEQYF
CDR3 DNA: TGTGCCAGCAGCTTGGCTGCAGGGTCCTACGAGCAGTACTTC

clone size: -
V gene: TRBV4-2
J gene: TRBJ2-3
D gene: -
CDR3 protein: CASSQAARLERTDTQYF
CDR3 DNA: TGTGCCAGCAGCCAAGCCGCCCGACTAGAACGCACAGATACGCAGTATTTT

clone size: -
V gene: TRBV7-2
J gene: TRBJ2-7
D gene: TRBD1
CDR3 protein: CASSSRQGAAYEQYF
CDR3 DNA: TGTGCCAGCAGCTCCCGACAGGGTGCCGCCTACGAGCAGTACTTC

clone size: -
V gene: TRBV7-6
J gene: TRBJ2-5
D gene: -
CDR3 protein: CASSPEPLGTQYF
CDR3 DNA: TGTGCCAGCAGCCCCGAACCACTAGGGACCCAGTACTTC

clone size: once
V gene: TRBV18
J gene: TRBJ1-2
D gene: -
CDR3 protein: CASSAVTGGTDYGYTF
CDR3 DNA: TGTGCCAGCTCAGCAGTCACCGGGGGGACGGACTATGGCTACACCTTC

clone size: -
V gene: TRBV7-9
J gene: TRBJ2-5
D gene: -
CDR3 protein: CASSWRGAQGTQYF
CDR3 DNA: TGTGCCAGCAGCTGGCGCGGGGCCCAAGGGACCCAGTACTTC

clone size: -
V gene: TRBV7-8
J gene: TRBJ2-1
D gene: TRBD2
CDR3 protein: CASSPSSGRSYNEQFF
CDR3 DNA: TGTGCCAGCAGCCCCTCAAGCGGGAGATCCTACAATGAGCAGTTCTTC

clone size: -
V gene: TRBV19
J gene: TRBJ1-6
D gene: -
CDR3 protein: CASSIEGRGSSYNSPLHF
CDR3 DNA: TGTGCCAGTAGTATAGAAGGCAGGGGAAGCTCCTATAATTCACCCCTCCACTTT

clone size: -
V gene: TRBV5-5
J gene: TRBJ1-5
D gene: -
CDR3 protein: CASSLRGDSNQPQHF
CDR3 DNA: TGTGCCAGCAGCTTGCGGGGGGATAGCAATCAGCCCCAGCATTTT

clone size: -
V gene: TRBV3-1/TRBV3-2
J gene: TRBJ2-3
D gene: TRBD2
CDR3 protein: CASSQPTSGGSTDTQYF
CDR3 DNA: TGTGCCAGCAGCCAACCGACTAGCGGGGGGAGTACAGATACGCAGTATTTT

clone size: -
V gene: TRBV4-3
J gene: TRBJ2-7
D gene: -
CDR3 protein: CASSQEPSAAYEQYF
CDR3 DNA: TGCGCCAGCAGCCAAGAGCCTAGCGCTGCCTACGAGCAGTACTTC

clone size: -
V gene: TRBV7-2
J gene: TRBJ1-1
D gene: -
CDR3 protein: CASSLVLPPEAFF
CDR3 DNA: TGTGCCAGCAGCTTAGTACTTCCACCTGAAGCTTTCTTT

clone size: -
V gene: TRBV5-1
J gene: TRBJ2-7
D gene: -
CDR3 protein: CATSVRGSHEQYF
CDR3 DNA: TGCGCCACCTCGGTGAGGGGGTCACACGAGCAGTACTTC

clone size: -
V gene: TRBV6-6
J gene: TRBJ2-7
D gene: TRBD2
CDR3 protein: CASRPHWTRTYEQYF
CDR3 DNA: TGTGCCAGCAGGCCCCACTGGACTAGGACGTACGAGCAGTACTTC

clone size: -
V gene: TRBV5-1
J gene: TRBJ2-1
D gene: TRBD2
CDR3 protein: CASRRTSGGSTHNEQFF
CDR3 DNA: TGCGCCAGCAGAAGAACTAGCGGGGGGTCCACACACAATGAGCAGTTCTTC

clone size: -
V gene: TRBV7-2
J gene: TRBJ2-7
D gene: -
CDR3 protein: CASSLTPAYEQYF
CDR3 DNA: TGTGCCAGCAGCTTAACCCCGGCCTACGAGCAGTACTTC

clone size: once
V gene: TRBV29-1
J gene: TRBJ2-7
D gene: TRBD1
CDR3 protein: CSVENPRGTGSEQYF
CDR3 DNA: TGCAGCGTTGAAAACCCCCGAGGGACAGGGAGCGAGCAGTACTTC

clone size: -
V gene: TRBV5-1
J gene: TRBJ1-1
D gene: TRBD1
CDR3 protein: CASSFRTGPNTEAFF
CDR3 DNA: TGCGCCAGCAGCTTTAGGACAGGACCGAACACTGAAGCTTTCTTT

clone size: -
V gene: TRBV29-1
J gene: TRBJ2-5
D gene: TRBD2
CDR3 protein: CSVSRGGGLAGRTETQYF
CDR3 DNA: TGCAGCGTTAGTCGTGGAGGAGGACTAGCGGGACGAACGGAGACCCAGTACTTC

clone size: few
V gene: TRBV3-1/TRBV3-2
J gene: TRBJ2-7
D gene: -
CDR3 protein: CASSQERVSSYEQYF
CDR3 DNA: TGTGCCAGCAGCCAAGAACGAGTGAGCTCCTACGAGCAGTACTTC

clone size: -
V gene: TRBV27
J gene: TRBJ2-3
D gene: -
CDR3 protein: CASSLREFLDTQYF
CDR3 DNA: TGTGCCAGCAGTTTAAGGGAGTTCCTAGATACGCAGTATTTT

clone size: -
V gene: TRBV1
J gene: TRBJ2-1
D gene: -
CDR3 protein: CTSPQRERVRNEQFF
CDR3 DNA: TGCACCAGCCCCCAGCGGGAGCGAGTTCGAAATGAGCAGTTCTTC